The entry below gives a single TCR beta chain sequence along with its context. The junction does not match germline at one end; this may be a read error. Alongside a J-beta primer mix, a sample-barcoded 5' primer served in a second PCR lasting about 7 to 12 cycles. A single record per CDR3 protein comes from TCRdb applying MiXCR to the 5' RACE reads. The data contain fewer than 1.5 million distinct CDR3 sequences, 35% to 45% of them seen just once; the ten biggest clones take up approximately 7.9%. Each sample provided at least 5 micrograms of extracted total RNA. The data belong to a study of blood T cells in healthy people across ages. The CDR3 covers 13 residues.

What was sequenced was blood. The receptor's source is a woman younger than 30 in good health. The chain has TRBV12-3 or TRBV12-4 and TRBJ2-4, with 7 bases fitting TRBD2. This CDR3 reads CASTRLARHVQYF. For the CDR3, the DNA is TGCGCCAGCACCCGACTAGCAAGGCACGTGCAGTACTTC.